The 9 T cell receptor beta chains reported below all come from one sample, sequenced in a study of T cell repertoires in cytomegalovirus infection. TCRdb independently ran MiXCR on the reads; one entry per CDR3 protein. The table records about 230,000 distinct CDR3 sequences, 20% to 25% of them present only once. The specimen sequenced was CD8+ T cells from PBMCs. These receptor sequences come from a human donor in good health (CMV status not recorded). Some clones in this sample may be carry-over from other donors' samples.

This clonotype was detected many times. CDR3 region: CASRDPALAGNTGELFF. The CDR3 DNA is TGTGCCAGTAGAGACCCGGCACTAGCGGGGAACACCGGGGAGCTGTTTTTT. This chain uses TRBV7-6 with TRBJ2-2; 9 nucleotides match TRBD2. This CDR3 is built from 17 residues. Germline CDR1 and CDR2: SGHVS and FNYEAQ. Trimming at V came to 9 bases and at J to 1 base, leaving 12 bases not matched to a gene.

This sequence joins TRBV20-1 and TRBJ2-3, with a weak D call TRBD2 (5 bases). The germline CDR1 and CDR2 sequences are DFQATT and SNEGSKA (reference sequence). The CDR3 has 17 amino acids. Trimming pared 0 bases from V and 0 bases from J, leaving 16 bases between. CDR3 region: CSARDGIWESSTDTQYF. The CDR3 DNA reads TGCAGTGCTAGAGATGGTATCTGGGAGTCTAGCACAGATACGCAGTATTTT.

Ten or more counts support this clonotype. The V gene is TRBV2, the J gene TRBJ2-1, with D possibly being TRBD2 (5 bases). CDR1 SNHLY and CDR2 FYNNEI come from the germline V gene. The CDR3 runs to 12 residues. Between the trimmed V and J ends, which lost 7 bases and 1 base, there was a span of 5 bases. CDR3 amino acids: CASTGSYNEQFF. CDR3 coding DNA: TGTGCCAGCACGGGGTCCTACAATGAGCAGTTCTTC.

This clonotype has ten or more counts. This sequence joins TRBV7-6 and TRBJ2-1; tentatively, D is TRBD2 (6 bases). Trimming shortened V by 5 bases and J by 9 bases, and 14 bases separated the two germline ends. Germline loops: CDR1 SGHVS, CDR2 FNYEAQ. The CDR3 loop spans 13 amino acids. CDR3 DNA sequence: TGTGCCAGCAGCCCTATTTGGAGGGGTGAGCAGTTCTTC. Amino acids: CASSPIWRGEQFF.

This clonotype was seen at least ten times. The chain combines TRBV6-2 or TRBV6-3 with TRBJ2-5; 7 nucleotides line up with TRBD2. V was pared by 0 bases and J by 2 bases, with 6 bases of the junction left unmatched. This CDR3 contains 16 residues. Germline V CDR1 and CDR2: MNHEY, SVGEGT. As DNA, the CDR3 is TGTGCCAGCAGTTACTCGTTGGCGGGGGATCAAGAGACCCAGTACTTC. Amino acid sequence: CASSYSLAGDQETQYF.

The chain employs TRBV27 and TRBJ1-2, with D possibly being TRBD1 (5 bases). The germline gives CDR1 MNHEY, CDR2 SMNVEV (reference sequence). Deletions cut 4 bases from V and 5 bases from J, with 17 bases between. The CDR3 has 15 amino acids. The DNA of the CDR3 is TGTGCCAGCAGTTCCAGCCGGACACTACTTTATGGCTACACCTTC. It is translated as CASSSSRTLLYGYTF.

This chain connects TRBV11-3 to TRBJ2-3; D perhaps matches TRBD1 (6 bases). This CDR3 is built from 13 residues. The V and J ends lost 5 bases and 2 bases respectively, with 8 bases between them. Germline V CDR1 and CDR2: SGHNT, YENEEA. The CDR3 loop is CASSGGHTDTQYF. The CDR3 DNA follows: TGTGCCAGCAGCGGGGGACACACAGATACGCAGTATTTT.

This chain uses TRBV7-9 with TRBJ1-1; D might be TRBD1 (5 bases). With 6 bases removed from V and 5 bases from J, the gap between germline ends came to 10 bases. The CDR3 loop spans 12 amino acids. Germline CDR1 SEHNR, CDR2 FQNEAQ (reference sequence). CDR3 nucleotide sequence: TGTGCCAGCAGGCGGGGGGAGACTGAAGCTTTCTTT. Residues: CASRRGETEAFF.

This clonotype was counted once. V usage is TRBV9 and J usage is TRBJ2-3, with 12 bases matching TRBD2. With 4 bases clipped from V and 0 bases from J, the junction kept 9 bases outside the gene matches. The germline V gene has CDR1 SGDLS and CDR2 YYNGEE. CDR3 length: 18 amino acids. The CDR3 sequence is CASSPPTGLAGSTDTQYF. The CDR3 bases are TGTGCCAGCAGCCCCCCCACTGGACTAGCGGGAAGCACAGATACGCAGTATTTT. Using reference TRBV9 and TRBJ2-3 for the parts outside the CDR3, the full variable domain is DSGVTQTPKHLITATGQRVTLRCSPRSGDLSVYWYQQSLDQGLQFLIQYYNGEERAKGNILERFSAQQFPDLHSELNLSSLELGDSALYFCASSPPTGLAGSTDTQYFGPGTRLTVL.